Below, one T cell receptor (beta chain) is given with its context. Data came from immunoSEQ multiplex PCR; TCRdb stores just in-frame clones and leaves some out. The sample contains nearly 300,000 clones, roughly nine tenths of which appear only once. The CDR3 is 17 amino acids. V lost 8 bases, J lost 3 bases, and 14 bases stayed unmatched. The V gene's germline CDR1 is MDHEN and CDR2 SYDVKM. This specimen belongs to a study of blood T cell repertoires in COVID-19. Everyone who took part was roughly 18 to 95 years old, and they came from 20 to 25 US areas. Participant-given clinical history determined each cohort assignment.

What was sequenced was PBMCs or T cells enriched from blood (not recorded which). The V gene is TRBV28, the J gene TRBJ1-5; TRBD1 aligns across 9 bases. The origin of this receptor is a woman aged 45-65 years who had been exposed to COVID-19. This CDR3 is CASWSAAGQGFNQPQHF. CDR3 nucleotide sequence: TGTGCCAGCTGGTCCGCGGCAGGACAGGGGTTCAATCAGCCCCAGCATTTT.